This T cell receptor beta chain was documented in a study of monozygotic twins with inflammatory bowel disease. Study-level findings and limits: Twins with IBD had fewer clonotypes in common with others than healthy twins, particularly during disease activity. IBD patients showed reduced TCRbeta diversity (inverse Simpson) versus healthy co-twins.

Germline CDR1 and CDR2: SGHTA and FQGTGA. The CDR3 extends over 12 amino acids. TCRalpha and TCRbeta cDNA went through two nested PCRs of approximately 16 and 10 cycles. Reprocessing the 5' RACE reads, TCRdb reports a single entry for every CDR3 protein and omits DNA. The sample includes about 350,000 distinct CDR3 sequences. Researchers isolated total RNA from whole blood without sorting T cells. Concerning this clonotype itself: Its antigen is undetermined.

The source material was blood. This receptor was obtained from a human donor with ulcerative colitis or Crohn's disease, or a healthy co-twin of an affected twin (not recorded which). J is TRBJ1-2 and V is TRBV7-3; TCRdb outputs TRBD1, but without DNA this stays unchecked. This CDR3 reads CASSSPGVGYTF.